Detailed here is one TCR beta chain. Its antigen is unknown. Repertoires were generated with immunoSEQ multiplex PCR, while TCRdb's copy carries only in-frame clones and drops some. Here the sample spans about 16,000 clones, approximately 88% being singletons. In germline, CDR1 is SGHRS, CDR2 YFSETQ. The CDR3 is 14 residues long. V dropped 0 bases and J dropped 5 bases, with 9 bases sitting between them. This sample is part of a study of graft-versus-host responses after intestinal transplantation. Across the whole study: For 2 to 4 years after anti-thymocyte globulin induction, all recipients took tacrolimus and steroids.

Study-wide results and caveats: Early post-transplant falls in HvG clones accompanied the peak levels of circulating GvH clones.

The material was PBMCs, obtained around 110 days after intestinal transplant. The J gene is TRBJ1-5, the V gene TRBV5-1, with D maybe TRBD1 (5 bases). The source of this sequence is a human patient who received an intestinal transplant, so some T cells may come from the graft donor. The CDR3 loop is CASSLVGADQPQHF. The CDR3 bases are TGCGCCAGCAGCTTGGTAGGGGCGGATCAGCCCCAGCATTTT.